This is a list of T cell receptor beta chains from one sample in a study of blood T cell repertoires in COVID-19. Produced via immunoSEQ multiplex PCR; TCRdb's table is partial and in-frame only. The sample includes some 150,000 clones, about 87% of them seen just once. Material: peripheral blood. These receptor sequences come from a man aged 50 to 60 with active COVID-19. The CDR3 runs from the conserved cysteine through the conserved F or W.

>10|TRBJ2-5|TRBV6-5
CASTEETQYF
>14|TRBJ2-7|TRBV2
CASSDLLTSYEQYF
>11|TRBJ2-3|TRBV5-4
CASSSGVTQYF
>14|TRBJ2-3|TRBV11-2
CASSLDSRTDTQYF
>15|TRBJ1-6|TRBV25-1
CASSDGGGWNSPLHF
>13|TRBJ2-3|TRBV7-9
CASSTSGTDTQYF
>14|TRBJ1-2|TRBV6-2/TRBV6-3
CASSYPLSGYGYTF
>14|TRBJ2-1|TRBV11-3
CASSQGQVYNEQFF
>15|TRBJ1-3|TRBV3-1/TRBV3-2
CASSQPTGVRNTIYF
>14|TRBJ2-3|TRBV10-3
CAIRKGTGTDTQYF
>14|TRBJ1-1|TRBV7-2
CASSLEGTGTEAFF
>16|TRBJ1-1|TRBV3-1/TRBV3-2
CASSPLAAPLNTEAFF
>15|TRBJ2-3|TRBV6-5
CAGSYSRQRTDTQYF
>17|TRBJ1-5|TRBV19
CASSIQGAGDWRQPQHF
>15|TRBJ1-2|TRBV7-9
CASSPRQGREEGYTF
>13|TRBJ2-5|TRBV7-2
CASSTTVLETQYF
>16|TRBJ1-3|TRBV6-5
CASSYGQSYSGNTIYF
>15|TRBJ1-1|TRBV7-9
CASSLAFSPNTEAFF
>16|TRBJ1-2|TRBV7-2
CASSSLTITGGKGYTF
>13|TRBJ1-2|TRBV12-3/TRBV12-4
CASRPGSLYGYTF
>13|TRBJ2-7|TRBV6-6
CASSPYQGNEQYF
>16|TRBJ1-3|TRBV5-4
CASSLGLSPSGNTIYF
>16|TRBJ2-5|TRBV7-2
CASSLVGGTIEETQYF